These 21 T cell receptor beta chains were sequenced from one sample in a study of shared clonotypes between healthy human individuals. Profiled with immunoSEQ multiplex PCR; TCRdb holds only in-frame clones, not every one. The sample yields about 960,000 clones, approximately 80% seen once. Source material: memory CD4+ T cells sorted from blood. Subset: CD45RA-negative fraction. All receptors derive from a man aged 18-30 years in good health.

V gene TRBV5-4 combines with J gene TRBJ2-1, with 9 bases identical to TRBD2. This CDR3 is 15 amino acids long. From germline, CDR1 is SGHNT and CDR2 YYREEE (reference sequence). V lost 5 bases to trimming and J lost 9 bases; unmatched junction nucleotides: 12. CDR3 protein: CASRPAASGAGEQFF. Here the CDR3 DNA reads TGTGCCAGCAGACCTGCGGCTAGCGGGGCGGGTGAGCAGTTCTTC.

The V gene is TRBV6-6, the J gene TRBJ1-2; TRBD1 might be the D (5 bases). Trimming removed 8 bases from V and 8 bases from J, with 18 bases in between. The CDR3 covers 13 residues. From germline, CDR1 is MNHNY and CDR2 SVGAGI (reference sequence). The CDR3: CASFWGVIGGYTF. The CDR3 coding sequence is TGTGCCAGCTTTTGGGGGGTGATTGGCGGCTACACCTTC.

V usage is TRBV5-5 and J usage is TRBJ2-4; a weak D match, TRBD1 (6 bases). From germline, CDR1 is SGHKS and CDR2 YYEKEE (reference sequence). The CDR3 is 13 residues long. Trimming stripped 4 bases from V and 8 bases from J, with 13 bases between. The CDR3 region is CASSLPGADIQYF. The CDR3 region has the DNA TGTGCCAGCAGCCTTCCAGGGGCGGACATTCAGTACTTC.

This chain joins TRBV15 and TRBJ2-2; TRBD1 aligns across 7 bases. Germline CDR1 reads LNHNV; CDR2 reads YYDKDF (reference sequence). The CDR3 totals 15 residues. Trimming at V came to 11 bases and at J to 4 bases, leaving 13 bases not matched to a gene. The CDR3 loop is CASSDRAWSTGELFF. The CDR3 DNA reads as TGTGCCTCGTCCGACAGGGCATGGAGCACCGGGGAGCTGTTTTTT.

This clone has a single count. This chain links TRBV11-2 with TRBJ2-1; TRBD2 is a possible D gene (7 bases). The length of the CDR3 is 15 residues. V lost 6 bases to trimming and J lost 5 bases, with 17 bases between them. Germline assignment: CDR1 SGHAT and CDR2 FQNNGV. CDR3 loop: CASSRGGTSHNEQFF. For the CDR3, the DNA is TGTGCCAGCAGTAGGGGGGGGACCTCTCACAATGAGCAGTTCTTC.

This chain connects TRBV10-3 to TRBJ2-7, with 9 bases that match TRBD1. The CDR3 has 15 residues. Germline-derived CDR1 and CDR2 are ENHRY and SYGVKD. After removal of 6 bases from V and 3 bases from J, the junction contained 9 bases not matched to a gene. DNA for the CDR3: TGTGCCATCAGGAGAGGGACAGGGAGTATCTACGAGCAGTACTTC. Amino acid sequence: CAIRRGTGSIYEQYF.

The CDR3 DNA follows: TGTGCCAGCAAGCCGGTGGACGGTGACACTGAAGCTTTCTTT. Its protein product is CASKPVDGDTEAFF. V and J are TRBV5-4 and TRBJ1-1; D not certain. The CDR3 extends over 14 amino acids. Trimming took 6 bases from V and 3 from J, leaving 15 bases between them. The germline V gene encodes CDR1 SGHNT and CDR2 YYREEE (reference sequence).

Here the CDR3 DNA reads TGTGCCAGCAGCTTCAGGGGACTGGGCTACACCTTC. This translates into CASSFRGLGYTF. The rearrangement uses TRBV5-4 and TRBJ1-2; possible D gene TRBD1, 6 bases. CDR1 and CDR2 (germline): SGHNT, YYREEE (reference sequence). The CDR3 is 12 amino acids. V lost 2 bases, J lost 8 bases, and 10 bases lay in between.

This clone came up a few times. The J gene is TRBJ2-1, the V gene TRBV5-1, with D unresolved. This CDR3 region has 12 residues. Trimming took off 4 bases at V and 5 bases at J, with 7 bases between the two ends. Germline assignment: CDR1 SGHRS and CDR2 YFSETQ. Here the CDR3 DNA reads TGCGCCAGCAGCGCCACCCACAATGAGCAGTTCTTC. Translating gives CASSATHNEQFF.

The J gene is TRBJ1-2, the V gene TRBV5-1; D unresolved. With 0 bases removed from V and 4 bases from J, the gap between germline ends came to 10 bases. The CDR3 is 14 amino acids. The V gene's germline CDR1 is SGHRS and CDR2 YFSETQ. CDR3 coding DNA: TGCGCCAGCAGCTTGGAGGGAACCAGCTATGGCTACACCTTC. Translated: CASSLEGTSYGYTF.

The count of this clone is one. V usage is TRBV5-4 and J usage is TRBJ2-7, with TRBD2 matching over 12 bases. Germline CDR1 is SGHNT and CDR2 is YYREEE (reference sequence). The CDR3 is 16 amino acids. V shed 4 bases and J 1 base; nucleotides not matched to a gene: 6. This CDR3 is CASSTGLAGTSYEQYF. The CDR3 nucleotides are TGTGCCAGCAGCACAGGACTAGCGGGGACGTCCTACGAGCAGTACTTC.

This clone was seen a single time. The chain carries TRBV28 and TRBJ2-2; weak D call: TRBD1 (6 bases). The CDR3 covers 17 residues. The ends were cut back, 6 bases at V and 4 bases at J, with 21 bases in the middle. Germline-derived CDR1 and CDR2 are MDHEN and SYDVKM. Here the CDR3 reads CASSLAGDTTPTGELFF. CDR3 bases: TGTGCCAGCAGCCTCGCAGGGGACACCACTCCCACCGGGGAGCTGTTTTTT.

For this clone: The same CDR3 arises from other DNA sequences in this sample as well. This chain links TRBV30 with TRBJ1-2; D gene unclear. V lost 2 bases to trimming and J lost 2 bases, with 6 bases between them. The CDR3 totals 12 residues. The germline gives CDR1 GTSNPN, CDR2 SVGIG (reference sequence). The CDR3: CAWSLDNYGYTF. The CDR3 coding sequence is TGTGCCTGGAGTCTCGACAACTATGGCTACACCTTC.

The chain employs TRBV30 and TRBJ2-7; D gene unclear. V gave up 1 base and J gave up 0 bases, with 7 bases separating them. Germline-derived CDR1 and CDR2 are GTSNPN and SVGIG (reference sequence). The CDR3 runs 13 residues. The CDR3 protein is CAWSGLFSYEQYF. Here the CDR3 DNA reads TGTGCCTGGAGTGGGCTCTTCTCCTACGAGCAGTACTTC.

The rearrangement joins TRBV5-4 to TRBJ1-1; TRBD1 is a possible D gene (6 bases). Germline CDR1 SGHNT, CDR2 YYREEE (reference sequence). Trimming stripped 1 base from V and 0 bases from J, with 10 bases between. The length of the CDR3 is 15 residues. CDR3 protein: CASSLSGVVNTEAFF. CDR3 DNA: TGTGCCAGCAGCTTGTCAGGGGTCGTGAACACTGAAGCTTTCTTT. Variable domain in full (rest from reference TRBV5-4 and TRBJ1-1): ETGVTQSPTHLIKTRGQQVTLRCSSQSGHNTVSWYQQALGQGPQFIFQYYREEENGRGNFPPRFSGLQFPNYSSELNVNALELDDSALYLCASSLSGVVNTEAFFGQGTRLTVV.

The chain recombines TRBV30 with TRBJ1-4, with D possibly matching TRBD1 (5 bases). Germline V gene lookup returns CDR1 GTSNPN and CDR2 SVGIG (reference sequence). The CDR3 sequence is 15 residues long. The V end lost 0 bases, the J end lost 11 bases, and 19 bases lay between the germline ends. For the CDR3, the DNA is TGTGCCTGGAGTGTTTTGCAGGGTTTTGCTGAGAAACTGTTTTTT. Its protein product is CAWSVLQGFAEKLFF.

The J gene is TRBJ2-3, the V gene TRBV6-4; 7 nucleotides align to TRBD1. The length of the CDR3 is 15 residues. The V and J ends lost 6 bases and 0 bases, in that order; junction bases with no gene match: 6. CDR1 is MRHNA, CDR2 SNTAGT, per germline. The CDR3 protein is CASSPQGISTDTQYF. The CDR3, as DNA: TGTGCCAGCAGCCCACAGGGGATTAGCACAGATACGCAGTATTTT.

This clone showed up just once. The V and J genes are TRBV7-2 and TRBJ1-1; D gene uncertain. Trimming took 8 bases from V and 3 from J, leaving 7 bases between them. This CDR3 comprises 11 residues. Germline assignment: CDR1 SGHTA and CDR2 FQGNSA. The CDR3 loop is CASLIYTEAFF. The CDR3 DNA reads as TGTGCCAGCCTCATATACACTGAAGCTTTCTTT. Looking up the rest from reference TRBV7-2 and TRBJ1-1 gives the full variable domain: GAGVSQSPSNKVTEKGKDVELRCDPISGHTALYWYRQSLGQGLEFLIYFQGNSAPDKSGLPSDRFSAERTGGSVSTLTIQRTQQEDSAVYLCASLIYTEAFFGQGTRLTVV.

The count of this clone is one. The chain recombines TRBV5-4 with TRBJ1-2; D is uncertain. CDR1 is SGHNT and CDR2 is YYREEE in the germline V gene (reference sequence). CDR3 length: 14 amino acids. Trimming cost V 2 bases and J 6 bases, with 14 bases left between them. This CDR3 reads CASSFGSPGDGYTF. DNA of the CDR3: TGTGCCAGCAGCTTTGGATCACCGGGAGATGGCTACACCTTC.

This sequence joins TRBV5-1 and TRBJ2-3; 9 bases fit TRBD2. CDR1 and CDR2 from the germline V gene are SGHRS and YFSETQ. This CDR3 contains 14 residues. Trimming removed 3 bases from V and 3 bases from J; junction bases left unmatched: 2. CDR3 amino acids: CASSSGLATDTQYF. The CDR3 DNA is TGCGCCAGCAGCTCCGGACTAGCGACAGATACGCAGTATTTT.

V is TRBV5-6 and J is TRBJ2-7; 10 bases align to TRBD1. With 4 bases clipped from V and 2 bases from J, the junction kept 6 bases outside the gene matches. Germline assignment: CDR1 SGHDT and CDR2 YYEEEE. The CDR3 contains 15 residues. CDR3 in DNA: TGTGCCAGCAGCCAGCTAGGACAGGGGGCCTACGAGCAGTACTTC. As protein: CASSQLGQGAYEQYF.